The rows below give T cell receptor beta chains drawn from one sample of a study of T cell changes during pregnancy in multiple sclerosis. Profiling relied on immunoSEQ multiplex PCR, and the TCRdb table lists in-frame clones only, not all of them. This table has approximately 44,000 clones, over 75% appearing once. Sample: CD4+ T cells from peripheral blood mononuclear cells, taken before pregnancy. The receptors stem from a female donor with multiple sclerosis, enrolled in a pregnancy study. CDR3s include the opening cysteine and the closing phenylalanine or tryptophan. The D gene is left open where the match is weak. Clone size is stated in some rows and not others, as once, few, many or a class when expanded.

J: TRBJ2-7; V: TRBV6-1; size: .; D: .; CDR3: CASSEAGSRFYEQYF; DNA: TGTGCCAGCAGTGAAGCCGGGAGTCGATTCTACGAGCAGTACTTC
J: TRBJ2-1; V: TRBV27; size: .; D: .; CDR3: CASWGWTVNHNEQFF; DNA: TGTGCCAGCTGGGGCTGGACCGTTAACCACAATGAGCAGTTCTTC
J: TRBJ2-3; V: TRBV7-2; size: .; D: TRBD2; CDR3: CASSLPSSGGDTQYF; DNA: TGTGCCAGCAGCTTGCCCTCGAGCGGGGGGGATACGCAGTATTTT
J: TRBJ1-1; V: TRBV15; size: once; D: TRBD1; CDR3: CATSKEGAGNTEAFF; DNA: TGTGCCACCAGCAAGGAGGGGGCGGGGAACACTGAAGCTTTCTTT
J: TRBJ2-1; V: TRBV10-3; size: .; D: TRBD2; CDR3: CAISTPSGRVYNEQFF; DNA: TGTGCCATCAGTACCCCTAGCGGGAGAGTCTACAATGAGCAGTTCTTC
J: TRBJ2-1; V: TRBV19; size: .; D: TRBD2; CDR3: CASRTGTSEQFF; DNA: TGTGCCAGTAGGACCGGGACTAGTGAGCAGTTCTTC
J: TRBJ2-2; V: TRBV30; size: once; D: .; CDR3: CAWMAGWSTGELFF; DNA: TGTGCCTGGATGGCGGGATGGAGCACCGGGGAGCTGTTTTTT
J: TRBJ2-7; V: TRBV28; size: .; D: TRBD2; CDR3: CASSSTGGRGEQYF; DNA: TGTGCCAGCAGTTCTACGGGAGGGAGGGGCGAGCAGTACTTC
J: TRBJ2-5; V: TRBV5-1; size: .; D: TRBD1; CDR3: CASRSGTGNEETQYF; DNA: TGCGCCAGCAGGTCCGGGACAGGGAACGAAGAGACCCAGTACTTC
J: TRBJ2-1; V: TRBV6-5; size: .; D: TRBD2; CDR3: CASSLTGLLNHNEQFF; DNA: TGTGCCAGCAGTTTAACGGGACTACTTAACCACAATGAGCAGTTCTTC
J: TRBJ2-7; V: TRBV6-5; size: .; D: .; CDR3: CASIDRFSYEQYF; DNA: TGTGCCAGCATTGACAGGTTTTCCTACGAGCAGTACTTC
J: TRBJ2-3; V: TRBV9; size: .; D: TRBD2; CDR3: CASSVATSGGTDTQYF; DNA: TGTGCCAGCAGCGTAGCTACTAGCGGGGGCACAGATACGCAGTATTTT
J: TRBJ2-7; V: TRBV11-2; size: .; D: .; CDR3: CASSLDLGRFRDNYEQYF; DNA: TGTGCCAGCAGCTTAGATCTAGGGAGATTCCGGGACAACTACGAGCAGTACTTC
J: TRBJ2-5; V: TRBV19; size: .; D: TRBD1; CDR3: CASNMGQHQETQYF; DNA: TGTGCCAGTAATATGGGACAGCACCAAGAGACCCAGTACTTC
J: TRBJ1-2; V: TRBV2; size: .; D: .; CDR3: CASSERQVYGYTF; DNA: TGTGCCAGCAGTGAAAGGCAGGTTTATGGCTACACCTTC
J: TRBJ1-5; V: TRBV4-3; size: .; D: .; CDR3: CASSQEAGPLSNQPQHF; DNA: TGCGCCAGCAGCCAAGAGGCAGGCCCCCTAAGCAATCAGCCCCAGCATTTT
J: TRBJ2-7; V: TRBV30; size: .; D: TRBD2; CDR3: CAWSVRTSGRAYEQYF; DNA: TGTGCCTGGAGTGTACGGACTAGCGGGAGGGCCTACGAGCAGTACTTC
J: TRBJ2-3; V: TRBV19; size: .; D: .; CDR3: CASSIGAVSTDTQYF; DNA: TGTGCCAGTAGTATTGGAGCGGTTAGCACAGATACGCAGTATTTT
J: TRBJ1-2; V: TRBV2; size: once; D: .; CDR3: CASSDPVTIRGYTF; DNA: TGTGCCAGCAGTGACCCGGTTACTATTCGAGGCTACACCTTC
J: TRBJ1-4; V: TRBV7-3; size: .; D: .; CDR3: CASSLDGGTNEKLFF; DNA: TGTGCCAGCAGCTTAGACGGCGGAACTAATGAAAAACTGTTTTTT
J: TRBJ2-5; V: TRBV11-2; size: .; D: TRBD2; CDR3: CASSSTSGGGETQYF; DNA: TGTGCCAGCAGCTCGACTAGCGGGGGAGGAGAGACCCAGTACTTC
J: TRBJ2-7; V: TRBV10-3; size: .; D: .; CDR3: CAINGGQWSGYEQYF; DNA: TGTGCCATCAACGGAGGACAGTGGTCAGGCTACGAGCAGTACTTC
J: TRBJ2-3; V: TRBV5-4; size: .; D: TRBD1; CDR3: CASSLTGEDTQYF; DNA: TGTGCCAGCAGCTTGACAGGGGAAGATACGCAGTATTTT
J: TRBJ1-4; V: TRBV29-1; size: .; D: .; CDR3: CSVVGGATNEKLFF; DNA: TGCAGCGTTGTGGGGGGGGCAACTAATGAAAAACTGTTTTTT
J: TRBJ1-4; V: TRBV6-1; size: .; D: .; CDR3: CASSDRSKQGGEKLFF; DNA: TGTGCCAGCAGTGACAGGTCTAAGCAAGGTGGTGAAAAACTGTTTTTT
J: TRBJ1-1; V: TRBV28; size: once; D: TRBD1; CDR3: CASSLSGQGGAEAFF; DNA: TGTGCCAGCAGTTTATCGGGACAGGGGGGGGCTGAAGCTTTCTTT
J: TRBJ1-4; V: TRBV13; size: .; D: TRBD1; CDR3: CASSSRQGLNEKLFF; DNA: TGTGCCAGCAGCTCCCGACAGGGGTTGAATGAAAAACTGTTTTTT
J: TRBJ2-1; V: TRBV5-1; size: .; D: TRBD2; CDR3: CASSLPTGTSRDEQFF; DNA: TGCGCCAGCAGCTTACCCACCGGGACTAGCAGGGATGAGCAGTTCTTC
J: TRBJ2-5; V: TRBV12-5; size: .; D: .; CDR3: CASGLATETQYF; DNA: TGTGCTAGTGGTTTAGCGACGGAGACCCAGTACTTC
J: TRBJ2-3; V: TRBV4-1; size: few; D: .; CDR3: CASSQQGYTDTQYF; DNA: TGCGCCAGCAGCCAACAGGGCTACACAGATACGCAGTATTTT
J: TRBJ2-2; V: TRBV6-1; size: .; D: .; CDR3: CAGTGRANTGELFF; DNA: TGTGCCGGTACAGGGAGGGCGAACACCGGGGAGCTGTTTTTT
J: TRBJ2-1; V: TRBV7-2; size: .; D: .; CDR3: CASSQDPRGEQFF; DNA: TGTGCCAGCAGCCAAGACCCCCGAGGGGAGCAGTTCTTC
J: TRBJ1-2; V: TRBV6-5; size: .; D: .; CDR3: CASSYIARANTLLYTF; DNA: TGTGCCAGCAGTTACATTGCGCGGGCCAATACCCTACTCTACACCTTC
J: TRBJ1-5; V: TRBV6-6; size: .; D: .; CDR3: CASSFRETNQPQHF; DNA: TGTGCCAGCAGTTTCCGGGAGACGAATCAGCCCCAGCATTTT
J: TRBJ2-3; V: TRBV2; size: .; D: TRBD2; CDR3: CASSEVSGRRTDTQYF; DNA: TGTGCCAGCAGTGAAGTTAGCGGGAGACGTACAGATACGCAGTATTTT
J: TRBJ2-7; V: TRBV15; size: .; D: TRBD1; CDR3: CATSRMGQLGHEQYF; DNA: TGTGCCACCAGCAGGATGGGACAGCTAGGACACGAGCAGTACTTC
J: TRBJ2-5; V: TRBV5-4; size: .; D: .; CDR3: CASSIRGNLETQYF; DNA: TGTGCCAGCAGCATCCGGGGGAATCTAGAGACCCAGTACTTC
J: TRBJ2-2; V: TRBV4-2; size: .; D: .; CDR3: CASSRPSDNTGELFF; DNA: TGTGCCAGCAGCCGCCCTAGTGACAACACCGGGGAGCTGTTTTTT
J: TRBJ2-1; V: TRBV28; size: .; D: TRBD1; CDR3: CASSFAGQGANEQFF; DNA: TGTGCCAGCAGTTTCGCGGGACAGGGGGCCAATGAGCAGTTCTTC
J: TRBJ1-1; V: TRBV11-2; size: .; D: .; CDR3: CASSLGGQPNTEAFF; DNA: TGTGCCAGCAGCTTAGGGGGACAACCAAACACTGAAGCTTTCTTT
J: TRBJ2-7; V: TRBV11-2; size: .; D: .; CDR3: CASSQSPDRFYEQYF; DNA: TGTGCCAGCAGCCAAAGCCCTGACAGGTTCTACGAGCAGTACTTC
J: TRBJ2-7; V: TRBV5-1; size: .; D: .; CDR3: CASSSGAGARILSYEQYF; DNA: TGCGCCAGCAGCTCTGGAGCAGGGGCCAGGATCCTTTCCTACGAGCAGTACTTC
J: TRBJ1-4; V: TRBV25-1; size: .; D: .; CDR3: CASSDLDGGNEKLFF; DNA: TGTGCCAGCAGTGACCTGGACGGGGGTAATGAAAAACTGTTTTTT
J: TRBJ2-4; V: TRBV5-1; size: .; D: TRBD1; CDR3: CASSRWDSLLENIQYF; DNA: TGCGCCAGCAGCCGCTGGGACAGCCTTTTAGAAAACATTCAGTACTTC
J: TRBJ2-5; V: TRBV6-5; size: few; D: .; CDR3: CASRMSGRGETQYF; DNA: TGTGCCAGCAGGATGTCGGGCAGGGGAGAGACCCAGTACTTC
J: TRBJ1-3; V: TRBV6-6; size: few; D: .; CDR3: CASSPGVDSGNTIYF; DNA: TGTGCCAGCAGTCCAGGGGTCGACTCTGGAAACACCATATATTTT
J: TRBJ2-7; V: TRBV6-6; size: .; D: .; CDR3: CASSLGLSVEQYF; DNA: TGTGCCAGCAGTTTGGGACTTTCGGTCGAGCAGTACTTC
J: TRBJ2-2; V: TRBV7-2; size: .; D: TRBD2; CDR3: CASILAGGPNTGELFF; DNA: TGTGCCAGCATACTAGCGGGGGGCCCGAACACCGGGGAGCTGTTTTTT
J: TRBJ2-3; V: TRBV7-9; size: .; D: TRBD2; CDR3: CASSPAGGLSDTQYF; DNA: TGTGCCAGCAGTCCAGCGGGGGGTCTCTCAGATACGCAGTATTTT
J: TRBJ1-1; V: TRBV18; size: .; D: TRBD1; CDR3: CASSPLAPGTANTEAFF; DNA: TGTGCCAGCTCACCCTTGGCGCCCGGGACAGCGAACACTGAAGCTTTCTTT